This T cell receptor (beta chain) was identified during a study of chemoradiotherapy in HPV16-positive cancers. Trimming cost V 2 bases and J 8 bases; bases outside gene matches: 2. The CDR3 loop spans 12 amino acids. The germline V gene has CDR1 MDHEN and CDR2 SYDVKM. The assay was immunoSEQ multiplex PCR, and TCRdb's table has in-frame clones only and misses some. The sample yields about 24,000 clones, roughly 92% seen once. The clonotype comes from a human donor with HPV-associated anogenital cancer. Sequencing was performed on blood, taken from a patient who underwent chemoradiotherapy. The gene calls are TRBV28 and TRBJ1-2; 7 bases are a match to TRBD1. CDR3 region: CASSLTGEGYTF. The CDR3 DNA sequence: TGTGCCAGCAGTTTAACAGGGGAGGGCTACACCTTC.